These 6 T cell receptor beta chains originate from one sample sequenced in a study of cytomegalovirus exposure and HLA in healthy donors. The method was immunoSEQ multiplex PCR; TCRdb's version includes in-frame clones alone and lacks a portion of them. The profile shows about 220,000 clones, 85% to 95% of them singletons. Sequencing used PBMCs. The receptors stem from a woman aged 18-29 years in good health and CMV-seronegative.

The chain carries TRBV9 and TRBJ1-1; 7 nucleotides line up with TRBD1. This CDR3 contains 14 residues. Germline loops: CDR1 SGDLS, CDR2 YYNGEE. V shed 3 bases and J 4 bases; nucleotides not matched to a gene: 6. The DNA for the CDR3 is TGTGCCAGCAGCGCTCTCGACAGGGTCACTGAAGCTTTCTTT. This codes for CASSALDRVTEAFF.

This clone was picked up a small number of times. The J gene is TRBJ1-3, the V gene TRBV28; TRBD1 matches 7 bases. This CDR3 has 14 amino acids. V gave up 7 bases and J gave up 3 bases; unmatched junction bases: 6. The germline V gene encodes CDR1 MDHEN and CDR2 SYDVKM. CDR3 sequence reads: CASTKQGSGNTIYF. CDR3 nucleotide sequence: TGTGCCAGCACCAAACAGGGGAGTGGAAACACCATATATTTT.

The V call is TRBV10-3, the J call TRBJ2-7, with 7 bases identical to TRBD2. J was trimmed by 4 bases and V by 0 bases; bases with no gene match: 12. CDR1 and CDR2 from the germline V gene are ENHRY and SYGVKD. CDR3 length: 17 amino acids. The CDR3 sequence is CAISESIVGGGTYEQYF. The CDR3 region has the DNA TGTGCCATCAGTGAGTCCATAGTCGGGGGAGGGACTTACGAGCAGTACTTC.

The chain carries TRBV5-1 and TRBJ2-6; D gene ambiguous. Germline CDR1 and CDR2: SGHRS and YFSETQ. This CDR3 comprises 14 residues. The V gene lost 4 bases and the J gene lost 0 bases, with 5 bases spanning the gap. As DNA, the CDR3 is TGCGCCAGCAGCCAGTACTCTGGGGCCAACGTCCTGACTTTC. Translation: CASSQYSGANVLTF.

The table lists this clone with a few counts. The chain links TRBV6-4 to TRBJ2-3, with 11 bases matching TRBD1. The germline gives CDR1 MRHNA, CDR2 SNTAGT. V shed 4 bases, J shed 4 bases, and the junction held 1 base outside the gene matches. This CDR3 has 14 amino acids. CDR3 amino acids: CASSGTGGADTQYF. In DNA form, the CDR3 reads TGTGCCAGCAGTGGGACAGGGGGCGCAGATACGCAGTATTTT.

V gene TRBV4-1 combines with J gene TRBJ2-7; 9 positions agree with TRBD2. This CDR3 comprises 16 residues. J lost 2 bases, V lost 1 base, and 6 bases had no gene match. Germline assignment: CDR1 MGHRA and CDR2 YSYEKL. The CDR3 region is CASSQAPSGATYEQYF. The CDR3, as DNA: TGCGCCAGCAGCCAAGCCCCTAGCGGGGCGACCTACGAGCAGTACTTC.